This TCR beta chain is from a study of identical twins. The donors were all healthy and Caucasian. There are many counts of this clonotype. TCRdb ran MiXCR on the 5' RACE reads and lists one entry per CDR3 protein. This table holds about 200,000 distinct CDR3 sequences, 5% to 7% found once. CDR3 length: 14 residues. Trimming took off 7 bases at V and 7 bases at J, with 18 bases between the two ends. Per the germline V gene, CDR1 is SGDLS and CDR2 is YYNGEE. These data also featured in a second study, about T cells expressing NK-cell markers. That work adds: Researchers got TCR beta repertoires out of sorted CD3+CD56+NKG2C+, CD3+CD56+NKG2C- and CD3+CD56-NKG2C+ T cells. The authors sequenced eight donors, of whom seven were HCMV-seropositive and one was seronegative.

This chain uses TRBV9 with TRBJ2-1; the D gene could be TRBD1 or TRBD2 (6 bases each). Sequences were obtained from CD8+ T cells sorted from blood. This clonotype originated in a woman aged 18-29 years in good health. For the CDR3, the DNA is TGTGCCAGCGAGTCCGGGGGCGCTAAGAATGAGCAGTTCTTC. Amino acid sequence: CASESGGAKNEQFF.